This T cell receptor (beta chain) was captured by sequencing in a study of blood T cell repertoires in COVID-19. CDR1 and CDR2 from the germline V gene are SGDLS and YYNGEE. The ends were cut back, 0 bases at V and 0 bases at J, with 7 bases in the middle. The CDR3 contains 15 residues. TCRdb keeps only in-frame clones here, not all; method: immunoSEQ multiplex PCR. The sample shows about 40,000 clones, approximately 80% of them seen only once. The rearrangement joins TRBV9 to TRBJ1-3, with D possibly matching TRBD1 (5 bases). The specimen sequenced was peripheral blood. The clonotype originates from a woman aged 55 to 70 with acute or convalescent COVID-19. CDR3 sequence reads: CASSVVGDSGNTIYF. In nucleotides, the CDR3 is TGTGCCAGCAGCGTAGTAGGGGACTCTGGAAACACCATATATTTT.